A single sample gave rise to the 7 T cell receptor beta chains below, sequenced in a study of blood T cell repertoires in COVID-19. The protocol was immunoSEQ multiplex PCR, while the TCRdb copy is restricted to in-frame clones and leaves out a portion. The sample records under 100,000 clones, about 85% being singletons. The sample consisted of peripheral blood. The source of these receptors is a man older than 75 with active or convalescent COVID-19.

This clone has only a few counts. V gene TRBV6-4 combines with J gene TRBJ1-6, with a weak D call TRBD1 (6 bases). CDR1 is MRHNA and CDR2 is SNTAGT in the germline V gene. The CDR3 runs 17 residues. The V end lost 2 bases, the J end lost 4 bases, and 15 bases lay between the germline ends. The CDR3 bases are TGTGCCAGCAGTGACCCCCATGGGACATCTTATAATTCACCCCTCCACTTT. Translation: CASSDPHGTSYNSPLHF.

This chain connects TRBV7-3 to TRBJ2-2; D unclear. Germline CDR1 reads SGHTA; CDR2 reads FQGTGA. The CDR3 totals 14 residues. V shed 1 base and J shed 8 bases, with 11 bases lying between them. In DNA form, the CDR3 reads TGTGCCAGCAGCTTAAGCATGACACTGGGGGAGCTGTTTTTT. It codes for CASSLSMTLGELFF.

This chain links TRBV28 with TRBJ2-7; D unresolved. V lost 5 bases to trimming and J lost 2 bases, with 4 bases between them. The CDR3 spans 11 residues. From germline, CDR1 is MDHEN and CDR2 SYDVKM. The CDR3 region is CASSITYEQYF. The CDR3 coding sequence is TGTGCCAGCAGTATAACCTACGAGCAGTACTTC.

CDR3 DNA sequence: TGTGCCAGCAGCGGTGGCTTGCCCGCGGATCAGCCCCAGCATTTT. Its translation is CASSGGLPADQPQHF. The chain carries TRBV3-1 (or the pseudogene TRBV3-2) and TRBJ1-5; the D is unclear. This CDR3 comprises 15 residues. V was shortened by 5 bases and J by 5 bases, with 16 bases between the two germline ends. CDR1 is LGHDT, CDR2 YNNKEL, per germline (reference sequence).

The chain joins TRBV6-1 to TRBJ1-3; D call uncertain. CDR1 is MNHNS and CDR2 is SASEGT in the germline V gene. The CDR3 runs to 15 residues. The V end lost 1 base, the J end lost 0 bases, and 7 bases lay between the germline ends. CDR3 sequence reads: CASSEGEGSGNTIYF. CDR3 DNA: TGTGCCAGCAGTGAAGGGGAGGGCTCTGGAAACACCATATATTTT.

The CDR3 protein is CASSSGTGLGYGYTF. CDR3 coding DNA: TGCGCCAGCAGCTCCGGGACAGGGTTGGGGTATGGCTACACCTTC. The chain uses TRBV5-1 and TRBJ1-2; 9 bases line up with TRBD1. V gave up 3 bases and J gave up 5 bases; unmatched junction bases: 8. This CDR3 region has 15 residues. CDR1 is SGHRS and CDR2 is YFSETQ in the germline V gene. The full variable domain, rest sourced from reference TRBV5-1 and TRBJ1-2, is KAGVTQTPRYLIKTRGQQVTLSCSPISGHRSVSWYQQTPGQGLQFLFEYFSETQRNKGNFPGRFSGRQFSNSRSEMNVSTLELGDSALYLCASSSGTGLGYGYTFGSGTRLTVV.

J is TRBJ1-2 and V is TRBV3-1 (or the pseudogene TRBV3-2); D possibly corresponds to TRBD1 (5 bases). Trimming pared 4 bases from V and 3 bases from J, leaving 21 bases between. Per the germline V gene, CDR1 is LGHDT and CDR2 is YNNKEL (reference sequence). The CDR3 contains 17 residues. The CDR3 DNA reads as TGTGCCAGCAGCCTCCGGGGGTGGGCCGGGAGGGACTATGGCTACACCTTC. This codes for CASSLRGWAGRDYGYTF.